This is a list of T cell receptor beta chains from one sample in a study of PD-1 blockade in classical Hodgkin lymphoma. TCRdb's copy holds only in-frame clones and misses some; the assay was immunoSEQ multiplex PCR. The table records around 46,000 clones, roughly 80% of them present only once. The sample here was peripheral blood mononuclear cells (PBMCs), taken before the second cycle of nivolumab. Every receptor here comes from a human donor with classical Hodgkin lymphoma. Each CDR3 is given with its conserved first and last residue. D genes are given only for firm matches. Part of the rows lack a size; the others show once, few, many or a class for expanded clones.

clone size: once
CDR3 length: 13
V gene: TRBV19
D gene: .
J gene: TRBJ2-1
CDR3 DNA: TGTGCCAGTAGTGCAGCGGACTACAATGAGCAGTTCTTC
CDR3 protein: CASSAADYNEQFF

clone size: once
CDR3 length: 13
V gene: TRBV19
D gene: .
J gene: TRBJ2-7
CDR3 DNA: TGTGCCAGTAGTATAGGAACAGGCAACGAGCAGTACTTC
CDR3 protein: CASSIGTGNEQYF

clone size: once
CDR3 length: 15
V gene: TRBV6-4
D gene: TRBD2
J gene: TRBJ2-7
CDR3 DNA: TGTGCCGGCAGTGTTAGCGGGGGAAGCTCCTACGAGCAGTACTTC
CDR3 protein: CAGSVSGGSSYEQYF

clone size: .
CDR3 length: 14
V gene: TRBV6-1
D gene: .
J gene: TRBJ2-1
CDR3 DNA: TGTGCCAGCGGGGCAAGGGGATCCTACAATGAGCAGTTCTTC
CDR3 protein: CASGARGSYNEQFF

clone size: .
CDR3 length: 13
V gene: TRBV4-1
D gene: TRBD1
J gene: TRBJ2-7
CDR3 DNA: TGCGCCAGCAGCCAAGATTGGCAGGGGGTAAAGTACTTC
CDR3 protein: CASSQDWQGVKYF

clone size: .
CDR3 length: 16
V gene: TRBV4-3
D gene: .
J gene: TRBJ1-2
CDR3 DNA: TGCGCCAGCAGCCACTCATCCGGGGTCGCTAACTATGGCTACACCTTC
CDR3 protein: CASSHSSGVANYGYTF

clone size: .
CDR3 length: 13
V gene: TRBV4-3
D gene: .
J gene: TRBJ1-2
CDR3 DNA: TGCGCCAGCAGCCAAGTAGGTGGCTATGGCTACACCTTC
CDR3 protein: CASSQVGGYGYTF

clone size: .
CDR3 length: 16
V gene: TRBV11-2
D gene: .
J gene: TRBJ1-4
CDR3 DNA: TGTGCCAGCAGCTTAATATGGGCCGGGACTAATGAAAAACTGTTTTTT
CDR3 protein: CASSLIWAGTNEKLFF

clone size: .
CDR3 length: 15
V gene: TRBV30
D gene: .
J gene: TRBJ1-5
CDR3 DNA: TGTGCCTGGAGTAAGGGGGGCGGGGGCAATCAGCCCCAGCATTTT
CDR3 protein: CAWSKGGGGNQPQHF

clone size: .
CDR3 length: 14
V gene: TRBV5-8
D gene: .
J gene: TRBJ1-3
CDR3 DNA: TGTGCCAGCAGCTTACAGGGAGCAGGAAACACCATATATTTT
CDR3 protein: CASSLQGAGNTIYF

clone size: .
CDR3 length: 14
V gene: TRBV7-9
D gene: TRBD2
J gene: TRBJ2-1
CDR3 DNA: TGTGCCAGCAGCCAGGACAGTGAGACTAGCGGGCAGTTCTTC
CDR3 protein: CASSQDSETSGQFF

clone size: .
CDR3 length: 17
V gene: TRBV11-2
D gene: .
J gene: TRBJ1-5
CDR3 DNA: TGTGCCAGCAGCCCCGTCGGGGGCAGTACAGGGAATCAGCCCCAGCATTTT
CDR3 protein: CASSPVGGSTGNQPQHF

clone size: once
CDR3 length: 14
V gene: TRBV6-5
D gene: .
J gene: TRBJ1-3
CDR3 DNA: TGTGCCAGCAGACAGGCGACTTTCGGAAACACCATATATTTT
CDR3 protein: CASRQATFGNTIYF

clone size: .
CDR3 length: 15
V gene: TRBV9
D gene: TRBD2
J gene: TRBJ2-5
CDR3 DNA: TGTGCCAGCAGCGTTGAGACTAGCCTAGGGGAGACCCAGTACTTC
CDR3 protein: CASSVETSLGETQYF

clone size: .
CDR3 length: 15
V gene: TRBV18
D gene: .
J gene: TRBJ1-2
CDR3 DNA: TGTGCCAGCTCACCCCCCACAGGTCCTAACTATGGCTACACCTTC
CDR3 protein: CASSPPTGPNYGYTF

clone size: .
CDR3 length: 15
V gene: TRBV5-1
D gene: TRBD1
J gene: TRBJ1-4
CDR3 DNA: TGCGCCAGCAGCTCTGGGGACAGCTTAGGGGAAAAACTGTTTTTT
CDR3 protein: CASSSGDSLGEKLFF

clone size: .
CDR3 length: 14
V gene: TRBV19
D gene: TRBD2
J gene: TRBJ2-1
CDR3 DNA: TGTGCCAGTAGCCGACTAGCGATCTACAATGAGCAGTTCTTC
CDR3 protein: CASSRLAIYNEQFF

clone size: .
CDR3 length: 15
V gene: TRBV5-4
D gene: .
J gene: TRBJ1-3
CDR3 DNA: TGTGCCAGCAGCCTGGGGGGGGGCCCCGGAAACACCATATATTTT
CDR3 protein: CASSLGGGPGNTIYF

clone size: .
CDR3 length: 14
V gene: TRBV18
D gene: .
J gene: TRBJ1-1
CDR3 DNA: TGTGCCAGCTCACCACGAGGGCTTCGCACTGAAGCTTTCTTT
CDR3 protein: CASSPRGLRTEAFF

clone size: .
CDR3 length: 13
V gene: TRBV7-2
D gene: .
J gene: TRBJ2-7
CDR3 DNA: TGTGCCAGCAGCTTAGACCTCTCCTACGAGCAGTACTTC
CDR3 protein: CASSLDLSYEQYF

clone size: .
CDR3 length: 13
V gene: TRBV2
D gene: .
J gene: TRBJ1-2
CDR3 DNA: TGTGCCAGCAGTACCGGGACTAACTATGGCTACACCTTC
CDR3 protein: CASSTGTNYGYTF

clone size: medium-sized
CDR3 length: 16
V gene: TRBV9
D gene: TRBD2
J gene: TRBJ2-1
CDR3 DNA: TGTGCCAGCAGCGTAGCTACCGGACTAGCGGGGGACGAGCAGTTCTTC
CDR3 protein: CASSVATGLAGDEQFF

clone size: .
CDR3 length: 15
V gene: TRBV7-3
D gene: .
J gene: TRBJ2-5
CDR3 DNA: TGTGCCAGCAGCTTACAGATAGGGGAACAAGAGACCCAGTACTTC
CDR3 protein: CASSLQIGEQETQYF

clone size: .
CDR3 length: 16
V gene: TRBV4-2
D gene: .
J gene: TRBJ1-1
CDR3 DNA: TGTGCCAGCAGCCAAGATCGCGGGGGGAAAAACACTGAAGCTTTCTTT
CDR3 protein: CASSQDRGGKNTEAFF

clone size: .
CDR3 length: 13
V gene: TRBV27
D gene: TRBD1
J gene: TRBJ1-1
CDR3 DNA: TGTGCCAGCAGTCTAGACAGGGTAACTGAAGCTTTCTTT
CDR3 protein: CASSLDRVTEAFF

clone size: .
CDR3 length: 14
V gene: TRBV9
D gene: TRBD1
J gene: TRBJ2-3
CDR3 DNA: TGTGCCAGCAGCGTCATGACAGGGGCAGATACGCAGTATTTT
CDR3 protein: CASSVMTGADTQYF

clone size: .
CDR3 length: 11
V gene: TRBV10-3
D gene: .
J gene: TRBJ2-7
CDR3 DNA: TGTGCCATTCAACAACTTGGGGAGCAGTACTTC
CDR3 protein: CAIQQLGEQYF

clone size: .
CDR3 length: 15
V gene: TRBV21-1
D gene: .
J gene: TRBJ2-1
CDR3 DNA: TGTGCCAGCAGCAATCTCCTTCAGGGCTACAATGAGCAGTTCTTC
CDR3 protein: CASSNLLQGYNEQFF

clone size: .
CDR3 length: 12
V gene: TRBV28
D gene: .
J gene: TRBJ1-2
CDR3 DNA: TGTGCCAGCAGTTCTGCGGCCTATGGCTACACCTTC
CDR3 protein: CASSSAAYGYTF

clone size: .
CDR3 length: 17
V gene: TRBV7-8
D gene: .
J gene: TRBJ1-4
CDR3 DNA: TGTGCCAGCAGCTTAGGGTATCAGTTGGCTTTCGATCGGAAACTGTTTTTT
CDR3 protein: CASSLGYQLAFDRKLFF

clone size: .
CDR3 length: 15
V gene: TRBV27
D gene: TRBD2
J gene: TRBJ2-1
CDR3 DNA: TGTGCCAGCAGTGATGGACTAGCGGGAGTCAATGAGCAGTTCTTC
CDR3 protein: CASSDGLAGVNEQFF

clone size: .
CDR3 length: 12
V gene: TRBV29-1
D gene: .
J gene: TRBJ1-2
CDR3 DNA: TGCAGCGCCCGCCGGGGGGTAGAAGGCTACACCTTC
CDR3 protein: CSARRGVEGYTF

clone size: .
CDR3 length: 14
V gene: TRBV7-9
D gene: .
J gene: TRBJ2-2
CDR3 DNA: TGTGCCAGCAGCCTTCCCGTGCATACCGGGGAGCTGTTTTTT
CDR3 protein: CASSLPVHTGELFF

clone size: few
CDR3 length: 17
V gene: TRBV5-6
D gene: TRBD2
J gene: TRBJ2-2
CDR3 DNA: TGTGCCAGCAGCCCCGGGACTAGCGGGGCGAACACCGGGGAGCTGTTTTTT
CDR3 protein: CASSPGTSGANTGELFF

clone size: .
CDR3 length: 15
V gene: TRBV10-1
D gene: .
J gene: TRBJ1-2
CDR3 DNA: TGCGCCAGCAGTGAAGGGATCTGGGAGAACTATGGCTACACCTTC
CDR3 protein: CASSEGIWENYGYTF

clone size: .
CDR3 length: 14
V gene: TRBV10-3
D gene: TRBD1
J gene: TRBJ2-5
CDR3 DNA: TGTGCCATCAGTGAAACAGGGGCCGGAGAGACCCAGTACTTC
CDR3 protein: CAISETGAGETQYF

clone size: few
CDR3 length: 13
V gene: TRBV5-1
D gene: .
J gene: TRBJ2-7
CDR3 DNA: TGCGCCAGCAGCTTGATGGGGGCCGGGGAGCAGTACTTC
CDR3 protein: CASSLMGAGEQYF

clone size: once
CDR3 length: 16
V gene: TRBV19
D gene: .
J gene: TRBJ1-4
CDR3 DNA: TGTGCCAGTAGTGGATTAGGCAGGCCCCAATGGGAAAAACTGTTTTTT
CDR3 protein: CASSGLGRPQWEKLFF

clone size: .
CDR3 length: 15
V gene: TRBV9
D gene: .
J gene: TRBJ2-5
CDR3 DNA: TGTGCCAGCAGCTCTATGGACGGGGGATTAGAGACCCAGTACTTC
CDR3 protein: CASSSMDGGLETQYF

clone size: once
CDR3 length: 16
V gene: TRBV4-1
D gene: TRBD2
J gene: TRBJ2-7
CDR3 DNA: TGCGCCAGCAGCCTGCCCGATCCTAGCGGGAGTTACGAGCAGTACTTC
CDR3 protein: CASSLPDPSGSYEQYF

clone size: .
CDR3 length: 14
V gene: TRBV28
D gene: .
J gene: TRBJ2-4
CDR3 DNA: TGTGCCAGCAGTTTTCGCGCCCCCAAAAACATTCAGTACTTC
CDR3 protein: CASSFRAPKNIQYF

clone size: .
CDR3 length: 12
V gene: TRBV6-1
D gene: .
J gene: TRBJ1-4
CDR3 DNA: TGTGCCAGCAGTATTCGGGGGGAAAAACTGTTTTTT
CDR3 protein: CASSIRGEKLFF

clone size: .
CDR3 length: 15
V gene: TRBV19
D gene: .
J gene: TRBJ1-4
CDR3 DNA: TGTGCCAGTAGCAATCGACAATCAACTCATGAAAAACTGTTTTTT
CDR3 protein: CASSNRQSTHEKLFF

clone size: .
CDR3 length: 14
V gene: TRBV19
D gene: .
J gene: TRBJ1-3
CDR3 DNA: TGTGCCAGTAGTGGACAAAGCTCTGGAAACACCATATATTTT
CDR3 protein: CASSGQSSGNTIYF

clone size: .
CDR3 length: 15
V gene: TRBV9
D gene: .
J gene: TRBJ2-1
CDR3 DNA: TGTGCCAGCAGCGTAGGGGGGAACTCCTACAATGAGCAGTTCTTC
CDR3 protein: CASSVGGNSYNEQFF

clone size: once
CDR3 length: 18
V gene: TRBV7-3
D gene: TRBD2
J gene: TRBJ2-1
CDR3 DNA: TGTGCCAGCCCGCACCCCGCATCAGCGGGAGGGGCTTACAATGAGCAGTTCTTC
CDR3 protein: CASPHPASAGGAYNEQFF

clone size: .
CDR3 length: 14
V gene: TRBV5-1
D gene: .
J gene: TRBJ1-2
CDR3 DNA: TGCGCCAGCAGCTTGGGGGAGGTTGGCTATGGCTACACCTTC
CDR3 protein: CASSLGEVGYGYTF

clone size: .
CDR3 length: 13
V gene: TRBV6-5
D gene: .
J gene: TRBJ1-4
CDR3 DNA: TGTGCCAGCAGACCACAGGCCATCGAAAAACTGTTTTTT
CDR3 protein: CASRPQAIEKLFF

clone size: .
CDR3 length: 11
V gene: TRBV19
D gene: .
J gene: TRBJ1-1
CDR3 DNA: TGTGCCAGTAGTAGTCCCTACGGGGCTCTATTT
CDR3 protein: CASSSPYGALF

clone size: .
CDR3 length: 15
V gene: TRBV15
D gene: TRBD2
J gene: TRBJ2-1
CDR3 DNA: TGTGCCACCAGGGGGGGAGGGCTTGGGAATGATGAGCAGTTCTTC
CDR3 protein: CATRGGGLGNDEQFF

clone size: .
CDR3 length: 15
V gene: TRBV4-2
D gene: .
J gene: TRBJ2-7
CDR3 DNA: TGTGCCAGCAGCCAAGATCCGACAACCCCCTACGAGCAGTACTTC
CDR3 protein: CASSQDPTTPYEQYF

clone size: .
CDR3 length: 13
V gene: TRBV10-3
D gene: .
J gene: TRBJ1-5
CDR3 DNA: TGTGCCATCAGTGAGTCATGGAGGGGGTACCAGCATTTT
CDR3 protein: CAISESWRGYQHF